This is a list of T cell receptor beta chains from one sample in a study of beta chain features in type 1 diabetes. Profiling relied on immunoSEQ multiplex PCR, and the TCRdb table lists in-frame clones only, not all of them. The sample lists some 360,000 clones; roughly 21% were seen once. The sample was naive CD4+ T cells from blood. The receptors come from a woman aged 18-35 years in good health. Each CDR3 is given with its conserved first and last residue. The D gene is left open where the match is weak. The size of a clone is reported for some rows only, either as once, few or many, or as a class for expanded clones.

j_call clone_size d_call v_call cdr3_nt cdr3_aa
TRBJ2-3 NA TRBD1 TRBV18 TGTGCCAGCTCACCCCAGGGACAGCTGGACACAGATACGCAGTATTTT CASSPQGQLDTDTQYF
TRBJ2-3 few NA TRBV9 TGTGCCAGCAGCGTAGCTGCGGATACGCAGTATTTT CASSVAADTQYF
TRBJ1-2 few NA TRBV2 TGTGCCAGCAGTGAAGCGGAGGTCTATGGCTACACCTTC CASSEAEVYGYTF
TRBJ2-1 NA TRBD1 TRBV29-1 TGCAGCGTTGTAAGACAGGGCATTTCCTACAATGAGCAGTTCTTC CSVVRQGISYNEQFF
TRBJ2-3 NA TRBD1 TRBV28 TGTGCCAGCAGTTCAGGGGGCCCGAACCCAGATACGCAGTATTTT CASSSGGPNPDTQYF
TRBJ2-1 NA TRBD2 TRBV30 TGTGCCTGGAGTGCAGGACTAGCGGGGGGGGAGGACGAGCAGTTCTTC CAWSAGLAGGEDEQFF
TRBJ2-2 few TRBD2 TRBV19 TGTGCCAGTAGAACTAGCGGCTACACCGGGGAGCTGTTTTTT CASRTSGYTGELFF
TRBJ2-7 few NA TRBV7-8 TGTGCCAGCAGCTCCCGAGGCCGGGGTTACGAGCAGTACTTC CASSSRGRGYEQYF
TRBJ2-1 few NA TRBV18 TGTGCCAGCTCACCCCCTGGAGGGGAAGGCAATGAGCAGTTCTTC CASSPPGGEGNEQFF
TRBJ2-7 NA TRBD1 TRBV29-1 TGCAGCGTTGAGGCCAGGGGGCGCCGGGAGCAGTACTTC CSVEARGRREQYF
TRBJ2-7 NA NA TRBV4-1 TGCGCCAGCAGCCAAGCGGGACTCGGCACGAGAGAGCAGTACTTC CASSQAGLGTREQYF
TRBJ1-5 NA NA TRBV7-9 TGTGCCAGCAGCTTAGAGAAGAGTCAGCCCCAGCATTTT CASSLEKSQPQHF
TRBJ2-2 NA NA TRBV5-6 TGTGCCAGCAGCATGACAGATTGGGCCGGGGAGCTGTTTTTT CASSMTDWAGELFF
TRBJ1-6 few TRBD1 TRBV30 TGTGCCTGGAGTTTCCGACAGGGGAGCTGGTCACCCCTCCACTTT CAWSFRQGSWSPLHF
TRBJ1-5 once NA TRBV7-2 TGTGCCAGCAGCTCCCTAGGCGGCAGCAATCAGCCCCAGCATTTT CASSSLGGSNQPQHF
TRBJ2-5 NA TRBD2 TRBV4-1 TGCGCCAGCAGCCAACCGCGGAAGGGGAGGGTCCAAGAGACCCAGTACTTC CASSQPRKGRVQETQYF
TRBJ2-7 few TRBD1 TRBV7-9 TGTGCCAGCAGCTTATCGGGACAGGGGAATCACGAGCAGTACTTC CASSLSGQGNHEQYF
TRBJ2-1 few NA TRBV6-4 TGTGCCAGCAGTGACTCGAGGGGGACCAATGAGCAGTTCTTC CASSDSRGTNEQFF
TRBJ1-5 NA TRBD1 TRBV2 TGTGCCAGCAGTGACCCGACAGGGGATCAGCCCCAGCATTTT CASSDPTGDQPQHF
TRBJ1-5 few TRBD1 TRBV30 TGTGCCTGGACCCAGACAGGGTACGCCCAGCCCCAGCATTTT CAWTQTGYAQPQHF
TRBJ2-3 NA TRBD2 TRBV2 TGTGCCAGCAGCGCTCAACTAGCGGGAGTAGATACGCAGTATTTT CASSAQLAGVDTQYF
TRBJ1-5 few NA TRBV30 TGTGCCTGGAGTACACAGGGAAATCAGCCCCAGCATTTT CAWSTQGNQPQHF
TRBJ2-7 few TRBD1 TRBV5-1 TGCGCCAGCAGCTTGGCCGGGACAGGGACCTACGAGCAGTACTTC CASSLAGTGTYEQYF
TRBJ2-1 NA TRBD2 TRBV9 TGTGCCAGCAGCGCTGCGGGGGGGCCCTACAATGAGCAGTTCTTC CASSAAGGPYNEQFF
TRBJ2-1 once NA TRBV5-1 TGCGCCAGCAGCTTTGGAGGGATATCCTACAATGAGCAGTTCTTC CASSFGGISYNEQFF
TRBJ2-5 few NA TRBV11-2 TGTGCCAGCAGCCCGCGACAGGGCGGGGAAGAGACCCAGTACTTC CASSPRQGGEETQYF
TRBJ2-7 few TRBD1 TRBV18 TGTGCCAGCTCACCTCTCGGGACAGGGGTTGACGAGCAGTACTTC CASSPLGTGVDEQYF
TRBJ2-3 NA TRBD1 TRBV29-1 TGCAGCGTTGATTGGGGACAGGGAACGGGGACAGATACGCAGTATTTT CSVDWGQGTGTDTQYF
TRBJ2-5 NA TRBD2 TRBV11-3 TGTGCCAGCAGCTCATCTAGCGGGGGGGCCGGGAGCGAGACCCAGTACTTC CASSSSSGGAGSETQYF